A single sample is the source of the 27 T cell receptor beta chains below, sequenced in a study of cytomegalovirus exposure and HLA in healthy donors. The PCR made use of 60 Vbeta and 13 Jbeta primers. Clones were sequenced by immunoSEQ multiplex PCR, and TCRdb holds only the in-frame ones, with some missing. The table lists tens of thousands of clones. Sequences were obtained from PBMCs. Every receptor here comes from a young woman in good health and CMV-seronegative.

The rearrangement links TRBV30 to TRBJ2-6, with 7 bases identical to TRBD2. V lost 2 bases to trimming and J lost 13 bases; unmatched junction nucleotides: 14. CDR3 size: 15 residues. Germline V CDR1 and CDR2: GTSNPN, SVGIG (reference sequence). CDR3 in DNA: TGTGCCTGGAGTACCAGTGCTCTCTGGGGAGGGGTCCTGACTTTC. It specifies CAWSTSALWGGVLTF. Looking up the rest from reference TRBV30 and TRBJ2-6 gives the full variable domain: SQTIHQWPATLVQPVGSPLSLECTVEGTSNPNLYWYRQAAGRGLQLLFYSVGIGQISSEVPQNLSASRPQDRQFILSSKKLLLSDSGFYLCAWSTSALWGGVLTFGAGSRLTVL.

The chain carries TRBV5-6 and TRBJ1-2, with D perhaps matching TRBD1 (5 bases). CDR1 is SGHDT, CDR2 YYEEEE, per germline. The germline V and J ends were trimmed by 1 base and 4 bases, with 11 bases remaining between them. CDR3 length equals 14 residues. The CDR3 bases are TGTGCCAGCAGCTTGAGGGACTTCGGCTATGGCTACACCTTC. Amino acids: CASSLRDFGYGYTF.

This sequence joins TRBV7-9 and TRBJ1-1; no clear D. CDR1 and CDR2 (germline): SEHNR, FQNEAQ (reference sequence). V was clipped by 3 bases and J by 5 bases, with 16 bases between them. The CDR3 is made up of 15 amino acids. The CDR3 loop is CASSLSTGMSTEAFF. DNA for the CDR3: TGTGCCAGCAGCTTGTCGACGGGTATGAGTACTGAAGCTTTCTTT.

Of note for this clone: Sequence at one end of the junction differs from germline and may be a read error. The chain employs TRBV30 and TRBJ2-5, with D maybe TRBD2 (5 bases). This CDR3 contains 15 residues. Per the germline V gene, CDR1 is GTSNPN and CDR2 is SVGIG (reference sequence). CDR3 amino acids: CAGSVRKEYQETQYF. CDR3 DNA sequence: TGTGCCGGGAGTGTACGTAAGGAGTACCAAGAGACCCAGTACTTC.

Comments on this clone: At one of its ends the junction is not consistent with the germline gene, which may arise from a read error. This chain uses TRBV30 with TRBJ1-6; D not resolved. The CDR3 is 14 residues long. The germline V gene has CDR1 GTSNPN and CDR2 SVGIG (reference sequence). Here the CDR3 DNA reads TGTGCCTGGACCACCGCACTGAATAATTCACCCCTCCCCTTT. It specifies CAWTTALNNSPLPF.

This sequence joins TRBV6-5 and TRBJ2-7, with TRBD2 matching 12 bases. Germline V gives CDR1 MNHEY, CDR2 SVGAGI. The CDR3 runs 16 residues. J lost 1 base, V lost 3 bases, and 4 bases had no gene match. CDR3 sequence (DNA): TGTGCCAGCAGTTATTCCGGGACTAGCGGGTCCTACGAGCAGTACTTC. This encodes CASSYSGTSGSYEQYF.

V usage is TRBV7-6 and J usage is TRBJ1-1; D is ambiguous. Trimming pared 2 bases from V and 5 bases from J, leaving 21 bases between. The germline V gene encodes CDR1 SGHVS and CDR2 FNYEAQ. This CDR3 region has 17 residues. For the CDR3, the DNA is TGTGCCAGCAGCTTATACGCGTCTGGAGGCGGAGGGACTGAAGCTTTCTTT. It translates to CASSLYASGGGGTEAFF.

The genes are TRBV6-5 and TRBJ2-2, with 7 nucleotides matching TRBD2. The CDR3 length is 14 residues. The V segment lost 2 bases and the J segment 4 bases; nucleotides outside the gene matches: 1. From germline, CDR1 is MNHEY and CDR2 SVGAGI. CDR3 sequence: CASSYGGGTGELFF. The CDR3, as DNA: TGTGCCAGCAGTTACGGGGGGGGCACCGGGGAGCTGTTTTTT.

In the case of this clone: Other DNA sequences of this sample code for an identical CDR3. CDR3 in DNA: TGCGCCAGCAGCTTGCAGGGGTTTGCCTACGAGCAGTACTTC. This codes for CASSLQGFAYEQYF. V is TRBV5-1 and J is TRBJ2-7, with D perhaps matching TRBD1 (6 bases). The germline V and J ends were trimmed by 1 base and 2 bases, with 10 bases remaining between them. CDR1 and CDR2 (germline): SGHRS, YFSETQ. The CDR3 loop spans 14 amino acids.

This sequence joins TRBV7-2 and TRBJ2-7; possible D gene TRBD2, 5 bases. Trimming removed 0 bases at V and 2 bases at J, with 14 bases between. The CDR3 consists of 16 residues. Looked up from germline, CDR1 is SGHTA and CDR2 is FQGNSA. This CDR3 is CASSLATGLGAYEQYF. Written as DNA, the CDR3 is TGTGCCAGCAGCTTAGCAACCGGGCTCGGGGCCTACGAGCAGTACTTC.

This rearrangement joins TRBV28 to TRBJ2-7, with 8 bases fitting TRBD1. V gave up 2 bases and J gave up 6 bases; unmatched junction bases: 0. Germline CDR1 is MDHEN and CDR2 is SYDVKM. This CDR3 spans 12 amino acids. The CDR3 sequence is CASSLQGAEQYF. CDR3 DNA sequence: TGTGCCAGCAGTTTACAGGGGGCCGAGCAGTACTTC.

The rearrangement joins TRBV7-9 to TRBJ1-2, with D possibly matching TRBD1 (5 bases). The V and J ends lost 6 bases and 7 bases respectively, with 15 bases between them. Germline CDR1 and CDR2: SEHNR and FQNEAQ (reference sequence). The CDR3 is 13 amino acids. DNA of the CDR3: TGTGCCAGCAGGCAAGATAGCGGGGCTGGCTACACCTTC. Translation gives CASRQDSGAGYTF. Full variable domain (missing parts from reference TRBV7-9 and TRBJ1-2): DTGVSQNPRHKITKRGQNVTFRCDPISEHNRLYWYRQTLGQGPEFLTYFQNEAQLEKSRLLSDRFSAERPKGSFSTLEIQRTEQGDSAMYLCASRQDSGAGYTFGSGTRLTVV.

The chain employs TRBV4-2 and TRBJ1-1, with 11 positions matching TRBD1. V was clipped by 0 bases and J by 4 bases; unmatched bases: 7. Per germline, CDR1 LGHNA and CDR2 YNFKEQ. The CDR3 spans 17 residues. CDR3 nucleotides: TGTGCCAGCAGCCAAGATCTGGGACAGGGGGTAGGCACTGAAGCTTTCTTT. Its translation is CASSQDLGQGVGTEAFF.

The V call is TRBV5-4, the J call TRBJ2-1, with TRBD2 matching 8 bases. V lost 0 bases to trimming and J lost 6 bases; unmatched junction nucleotides: 5. Looked up from germline, CDR1 is SGHNT and CDR2 is YYREEE (reference sequence). CDR3 length: 15 amino acids. This CDR3 is CASSLDLSGVNEQFF. The DNA for the CDR3 is TGTGCCAGCAGCTTGGACCTTAGCGGGGTCAATGAGCAGTTCTTC.

The J gene is TRBJ1-1, the V gene TRBV30, with TRBD1 as a possible D gene (5 bases). Deletions cut 0 bases from V and 5 bases from J, with 10 bases between. Germline CDR1 GTSNPN, CDR2 SVGIG (reference sequence). There are 13 residues in the CDR3. The CDR3 coding sequence is TGTGCCTGGAGTGTTAATGGGGGGACTGAAGCTTTCTTT. It encodes CAWSVNGGTEAFF.

The CDR3 loop reads CSGGTPYEQYF. In DNA, the CDR3 is TGCAGTGGGGGGACACCCTACGAGCAGTACTTC. The chain links TRBV20-1 to TRBJ2-7; possible D gene TRBD1, 6 bases. CDR3 size: 11 residues. The germline V and J ends were trimmed by 7 bases and 2 bases, with 9 bases remaining between them. Per the germline V gene, CDR1 is DFQATT and CDR2 is SNEGSKA (reference sequence).

The chain combines TRBV19 with TRBJ2-3, with TRBD2 matching 9 bases. The CDR3 is 16 residues long. Germline V lookup: CDR1 LNHDA, CDR2 SQIVND (reference sequence). V was pared by 3 bases and J by 8 bases, with 12 bases of the junction left unmatched. The CDR3 coding sequence is TGTGCCAGTAGTATCCCATCTAGCGGGGACTTTGGTACGCAGTATTTT. This sequence encodes CASSIPSSGDFGTQYF.

V is TRBV2 and J is TRBJ1-2; D is possibly TRBD1 (6 bases). With 6 bases removed from V and 6 bases from J, the gap between germline ends came to 14 bases. This CDR3 has 13 amino acids. CDR1 SNHLY and CDR2 FYNNEI come from the germline V gene. The CDR3 coding sequence is TGTGCCAGCAGGAGGTCGCCAGGGGATGGCTACACCTTC. Amino acids: CASRRSPGDGYTF.

The chain recombines TRBV18 with TRBJ2-1; 13 nucleotides align to TRBD2. V lost 6 bases to trimming and J lost 7 bases; unmatched junction nucleotides: 9. Germline-derived CDR1 and CDR2 are KGHSH and LQKENI. This CDR3 has 16 residues. This CDR3 reads CASSQPGLAGKNEQFF. The CDR3 bases are TGTGCCAGCTCTCAACCGGGACTAGCGGGGAAGAATGAGCAGTTCTTC. The variable domain in full, completed from reference TRBV18 and TRBJ2-1, reads NAGVMQNPRHLVRRRGQEARLRCSPMKGHSHVYWYRQLPEEGLKFMVYLQKENIIDESGMPKERFSAEFPKEGPSILRIQQVVRGDSAAYFCASSQPGLAGKNEQFFGPGTRLTVL.

CDR3 sequence: CASSEMGQNYGYTF. The CDR3 DNA sequence: TGTGCCAGCAGTGAAATGGGGCAGAACTATGGCTACACCTTC. The chain is built from TRBV6-1 and TRBJ1-2, with TRBD1 as a possible D gene (5 bases). Trimming pared 2 bases from V and 2 bases from J, leaving 9 bases between. CDR1 MNHNS and CDR2 SASEGT come from the germline V gene. The CDR3 loop spans 14 amino acids.

The gene calls are TRBV20-1 and TRBJ1-2; D unclear. Germline CDR1 and CDR2: DFQATT and SNEGSKA (reference sequence). V was clipped by 6 bases and J by 8 bases, with 13 bases between them. The CDR3 runs 11 residues. The CDR3 coding sequence is TGCAGTGCAAATTTCCAGTCGGGCTACACCTTC. Amino acids: CSANFQSGYTF.

V usage is TRBV28 and J usage is TRBJ1-1; D is unresolved. V lost 3 bases to trimming and J lost 4 bases, with 3 bases between them. The CDR3 has 11 residues. Germline assignment: CDR1 MDHEN and CDR2 SYDVKM. CDR3 amino acids: CASSFRTEAFF. In nucleotides, the CDR3 is TGTGCCAGCAGTTTTCGCACTGAAGCTTTCTTT.

The J gene is TRBJ1-1, the V gene TRBV19, with D unclear. Trimming removed 10 bases at V and 5 bases at J, with 8 bases between. CDR3 size: 10 residues. Looked up from germline, CDR1 is LNHDA and CDR2 is SQIVND (reference sequence). The DNA of the CDR3 is TGTGCCACCGGAGGGACTGAAGCTTTCTTT. It codes for CATGGTEAFF.

This chain connects TRBV11-1 to TRBJ1-1, with D possibly being TRBD1 (6 bases). The CDR3 runs to 15 residues. V was cut by 4 bases and J by 3 bases, with 15 bases left in between. Germline V gene data show CDR1 as SGHAT and CDR2 as FQDESV (reference sequence). The CDR3 DNA sequence: TGTGCCAGCAGCTATGGAGGGGGGGCAGACACTGAAGCTTTCTTT. Protein product: CASSYGGGADTEAFF.

To note about this clone: Relative to the germline gene, one junction end is altered; a read error may explain this. The same CDR3 is also encoded by other DNA sequences in this sample. The gene calls are TRBV30 and TRBJ1-6; TRBD1 matches at 8 bases. The CDR3 spans 15 residues. Germline CDR1 and CDR2: GTSNPN and SVGIG (reference sequence). CDR3 coding DNA: TGTGCCGGGAGTGGCCAGGGGGCGAGGAATTCACCCCTCCACTTT. This codes for CAGSGQGARNSPLHF.

Note on this clone: The same CDR3 also results from other DNA sequences found in this sample. V and J are TRBV5-1 and TRBJ2-7; possible D gene TRBD2, 5 bases. Germline CDR1 reads SGHRS; CDR2 reads YFSETQ. This CDR3 comprises 13 residues. The V end was cut by 0 bases, the J end by 2 bases, with 6 bases between. The CDR3 region is CASSLDGTYEQYF. The DNA for the CDR3 is TGCGCCAGCAGCTTGGACGGGACCTACGAGCAGTACTTC.

The chain couples TRBV13 to TRBJ2-7; 14 bases line up with TRBD2. The CDR3 totals 15 residues. V dropped 4 bases and J dropped 2; count of bases not matched to a gene: 1. Per germline, CDR1 PRHDT and CDR2 FYEKMQ (reference sequence). The CDR3 DNA is TGTGCCAGCAGCTCGGGACTAGCGGGGGCCTACGAGCAGTACTTC. Encoded protein: CASSSGLAGAYEQYF. Together with reference TRBV13 and TRBJ2-7, the CDR3 gives the full variable domain: AAGVIQSPRHLIKEKRETATLKCYPIPRHDTVYWYQQGPGQDPQFLISFYEKMQSDKGSIPDRFSAQQFSDYHSELNMSSLELGDSALYFCASSSGLAGAYEQYFGPGTRLTVT.